This TCR beta chain is drawn from a study of T cells in Graves' hyperthyroidism and ophthalmopathy. Uncontrolled infection, other autoimmune disease, pregnancy or lactation barred patients from enrollment. There were TCR beta CDR3 regions amplified from RNA transcripts. Carried out on the TCR CDR3, a first-round RT-PCR used the HTBI primer set. TCRdb re-analysed the multiplex PCR reads in MiXCR, keeping a single row per CDR3 protein. In the table there are 300,000 to 450,000 distinct CDR3 sequences, 15% to 17% of which are singletons. Germline CDR1 LGHNA, CDR2 YNFKEQ. The CDR3 totals 18 residues. V lost 8 bases and J lost 1; bases outside the gene matches: 13. The study's findings and limits: Within blood appeared most thyroid clonotypes that had expanded above 0.001.

Concerning this clonotype: As yet, its antigen is unknown.

The sample taken for sequencing was blood. This sequence originates from a woman aged 18-29 years with Graves' hyperthyroidism that later progressed to Graves' ophthalmopathy. V is TRBV4-2 and J is TRBJ2-2; TRBD2 agrees at 10 bases. Here the CDR3 DNA reads TGTGCCAGCCGCCCAGCGGGAGGGTTTGGGGGGAACACCGGGGAGCTGTTTTTT. It yields the protein CASRPAGGFGGNTGELFF.